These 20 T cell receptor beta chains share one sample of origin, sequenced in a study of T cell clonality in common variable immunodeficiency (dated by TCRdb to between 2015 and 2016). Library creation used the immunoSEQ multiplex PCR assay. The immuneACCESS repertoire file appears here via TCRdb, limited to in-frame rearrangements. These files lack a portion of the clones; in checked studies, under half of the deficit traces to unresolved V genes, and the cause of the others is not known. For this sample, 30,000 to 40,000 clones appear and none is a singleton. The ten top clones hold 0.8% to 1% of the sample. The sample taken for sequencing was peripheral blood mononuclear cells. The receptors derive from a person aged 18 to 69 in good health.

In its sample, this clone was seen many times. CDR3 bases read: TGTGCCAGCAGTACTCCCGGGACTGGACCCTACGAG. This sequence encodes CASSTPGTGPYE. The entire CDR3 is CASSTPGTGPYEQYF. The chain employs TRBV6-2 or TRBV6-3 and TRBJ2-7; maybe TRBD2 (6 bases). The read terminates 3 residues before the CDR3 end, so the remaining end is supplied by the germline J gene. V was pared by 5 bases and J by 2 bases, with 16 bases between. Germline V lookup: CDR1 MNHEY, CDR2 SVGEGT. The CDR3 is 15 residues long.

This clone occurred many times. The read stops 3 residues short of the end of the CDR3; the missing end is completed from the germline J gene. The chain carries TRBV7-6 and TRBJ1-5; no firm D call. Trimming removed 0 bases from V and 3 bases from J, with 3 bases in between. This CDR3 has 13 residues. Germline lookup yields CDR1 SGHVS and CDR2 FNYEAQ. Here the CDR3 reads CASSLAHNQPQHF. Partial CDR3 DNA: TGTGCCAGCAGCTTAGCCCACAATCAGCCC.

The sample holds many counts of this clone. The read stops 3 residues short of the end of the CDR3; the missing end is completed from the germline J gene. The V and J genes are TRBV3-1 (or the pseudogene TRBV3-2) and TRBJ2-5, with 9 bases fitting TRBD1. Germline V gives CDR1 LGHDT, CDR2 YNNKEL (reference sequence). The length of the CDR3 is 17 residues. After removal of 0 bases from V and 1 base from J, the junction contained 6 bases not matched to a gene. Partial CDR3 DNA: TGTGCCAGCAGCCAAGATCGACCGGGACAGGGCCAAGAGACC. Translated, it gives CASSQDRPGQGQET. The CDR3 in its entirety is CASSQDRPGQGQETQYF.

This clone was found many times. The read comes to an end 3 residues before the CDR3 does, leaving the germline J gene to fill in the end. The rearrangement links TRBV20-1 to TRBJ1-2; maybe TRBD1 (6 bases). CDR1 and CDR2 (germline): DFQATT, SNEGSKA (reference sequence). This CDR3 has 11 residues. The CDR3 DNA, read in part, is TGCAGTGTCGCACAGGGCCGGGGC. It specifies CSVAQGRG. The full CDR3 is CSVAQGRGYTF.

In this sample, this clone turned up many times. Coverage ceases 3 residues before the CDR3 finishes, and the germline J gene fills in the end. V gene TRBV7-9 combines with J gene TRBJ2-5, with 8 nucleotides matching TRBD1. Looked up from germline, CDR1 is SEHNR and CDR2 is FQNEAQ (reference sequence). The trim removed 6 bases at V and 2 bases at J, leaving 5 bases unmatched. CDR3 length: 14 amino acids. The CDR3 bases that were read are TGTGCCAGCAGACAGGGACAGGCACAAGAGACC. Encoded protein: CASRQGQAQET. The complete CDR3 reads CASRQGQAQETQYF.

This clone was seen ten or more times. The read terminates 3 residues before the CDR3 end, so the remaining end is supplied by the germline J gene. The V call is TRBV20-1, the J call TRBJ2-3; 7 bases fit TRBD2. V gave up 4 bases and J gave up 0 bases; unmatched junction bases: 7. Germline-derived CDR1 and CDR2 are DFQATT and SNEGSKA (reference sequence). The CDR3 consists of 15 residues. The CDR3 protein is CSATGTTISTDTQYF. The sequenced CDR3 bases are TGCAGTGCTACCGGGACTACTATTAGCACAGATACG.

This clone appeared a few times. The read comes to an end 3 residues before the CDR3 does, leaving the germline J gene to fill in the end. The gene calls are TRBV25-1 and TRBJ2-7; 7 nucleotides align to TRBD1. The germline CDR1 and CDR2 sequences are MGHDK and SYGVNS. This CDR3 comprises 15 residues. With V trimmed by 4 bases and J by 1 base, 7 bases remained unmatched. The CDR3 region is CASSASWDRSYEQYF. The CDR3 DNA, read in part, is TGTGCCAGCAGTGCGTCCTGGGACAGATCCTACGAG.

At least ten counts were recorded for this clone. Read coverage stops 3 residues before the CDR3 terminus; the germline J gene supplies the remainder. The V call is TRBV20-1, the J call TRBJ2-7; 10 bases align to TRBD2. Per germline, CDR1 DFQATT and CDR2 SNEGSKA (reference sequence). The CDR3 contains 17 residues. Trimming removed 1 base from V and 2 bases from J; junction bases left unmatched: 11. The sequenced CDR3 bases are TGCAGTGCTAGAGGGTCTTCGCTAGCGGGAGCGCCCTACGAG. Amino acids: CSARGSSLAGAPYE. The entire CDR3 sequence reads CSARGSSLAGAPYEQYF.

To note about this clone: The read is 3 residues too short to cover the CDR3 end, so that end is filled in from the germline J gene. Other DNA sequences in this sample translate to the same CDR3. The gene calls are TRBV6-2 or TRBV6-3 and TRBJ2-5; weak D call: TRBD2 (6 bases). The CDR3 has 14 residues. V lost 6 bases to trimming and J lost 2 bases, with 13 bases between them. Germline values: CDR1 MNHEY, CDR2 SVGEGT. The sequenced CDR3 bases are TGTGCCAGCAGCTTATGGGGGGAACAAGAGACC. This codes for CASSLWGEQET. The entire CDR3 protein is CASSLWGEQETQYF.

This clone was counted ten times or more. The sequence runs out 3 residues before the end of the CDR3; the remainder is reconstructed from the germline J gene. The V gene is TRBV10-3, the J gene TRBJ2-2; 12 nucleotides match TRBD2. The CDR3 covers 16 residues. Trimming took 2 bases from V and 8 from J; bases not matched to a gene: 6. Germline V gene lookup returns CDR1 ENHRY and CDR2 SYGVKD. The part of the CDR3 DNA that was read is TGTGCCATCAGTGAGGGACTAGCGGGGCGCCCTGGGGAG. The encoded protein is CAISEGLAGRPGE. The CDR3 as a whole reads CAISEGLAGRPGELFF.

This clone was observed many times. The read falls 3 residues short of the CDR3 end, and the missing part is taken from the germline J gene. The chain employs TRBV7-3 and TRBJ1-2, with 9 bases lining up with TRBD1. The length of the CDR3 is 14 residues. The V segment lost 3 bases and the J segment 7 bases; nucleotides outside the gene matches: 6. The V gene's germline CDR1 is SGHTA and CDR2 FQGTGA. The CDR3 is CASSFTGTGFGYTF. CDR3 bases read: TGTGCCAGCAGCTTCACCGGGACAGGGTTTGGC.

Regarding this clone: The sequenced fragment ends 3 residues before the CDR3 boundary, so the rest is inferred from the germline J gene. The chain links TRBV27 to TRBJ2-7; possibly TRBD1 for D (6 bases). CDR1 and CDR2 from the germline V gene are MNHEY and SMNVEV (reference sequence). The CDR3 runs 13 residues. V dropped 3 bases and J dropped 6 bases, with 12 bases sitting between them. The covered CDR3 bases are TGTGCCAGCAGTTTTCAACAGGGTTCCGAG. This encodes CASSFQQGSE. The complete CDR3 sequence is CASSFQQGSEQYF.

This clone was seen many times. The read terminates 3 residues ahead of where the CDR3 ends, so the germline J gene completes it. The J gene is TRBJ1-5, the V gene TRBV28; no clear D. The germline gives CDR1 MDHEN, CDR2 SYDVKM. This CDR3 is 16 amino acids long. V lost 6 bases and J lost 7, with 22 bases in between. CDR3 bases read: TGTGCCAGCAGATCCACCAACAACTGGGCGGGCCAGCCC. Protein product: CASRSTNNWAGQP. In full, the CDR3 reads CASRSTNNWAGQPQHF.

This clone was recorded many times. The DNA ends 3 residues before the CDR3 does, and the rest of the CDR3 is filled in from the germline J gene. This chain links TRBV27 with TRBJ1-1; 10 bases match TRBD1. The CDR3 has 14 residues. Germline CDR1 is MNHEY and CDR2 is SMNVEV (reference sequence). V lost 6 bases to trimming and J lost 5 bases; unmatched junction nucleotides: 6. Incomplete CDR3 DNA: TGTGCCAGCAGGGGGACAGGGGTGTTTACTGAA. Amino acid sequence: CASRGTGVFTE. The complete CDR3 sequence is CASRGTGVFTEAFF.

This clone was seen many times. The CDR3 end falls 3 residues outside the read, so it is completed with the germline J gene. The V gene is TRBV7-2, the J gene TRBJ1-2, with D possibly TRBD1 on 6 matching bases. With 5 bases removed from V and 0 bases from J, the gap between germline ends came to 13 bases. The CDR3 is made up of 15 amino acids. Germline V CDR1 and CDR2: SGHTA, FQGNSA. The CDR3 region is CASSVDRNPNYGYTF. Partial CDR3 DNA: TGTGCCAGCAGCGTCGACAGGAACCCTAACTATGGC.

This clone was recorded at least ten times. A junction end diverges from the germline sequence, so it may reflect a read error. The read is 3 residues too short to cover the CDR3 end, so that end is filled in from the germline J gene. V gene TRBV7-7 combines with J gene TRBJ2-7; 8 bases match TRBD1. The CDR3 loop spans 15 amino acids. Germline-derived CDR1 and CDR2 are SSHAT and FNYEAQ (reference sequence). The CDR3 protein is CASSSGQGTPYEQYF. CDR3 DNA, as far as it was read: TGTGCTAGCAGCTCCGGACAGGGTACCCCCTACGAG.

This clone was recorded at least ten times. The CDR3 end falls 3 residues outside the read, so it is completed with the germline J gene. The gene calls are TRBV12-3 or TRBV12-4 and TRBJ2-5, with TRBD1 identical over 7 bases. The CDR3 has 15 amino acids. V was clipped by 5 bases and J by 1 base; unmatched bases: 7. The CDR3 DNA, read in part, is TGTGCCAGCAGTAGGGACAGCCGAACCCAAGAGACC. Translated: CASSRDSRTQET. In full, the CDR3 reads CASSRDSRTQETQYF.

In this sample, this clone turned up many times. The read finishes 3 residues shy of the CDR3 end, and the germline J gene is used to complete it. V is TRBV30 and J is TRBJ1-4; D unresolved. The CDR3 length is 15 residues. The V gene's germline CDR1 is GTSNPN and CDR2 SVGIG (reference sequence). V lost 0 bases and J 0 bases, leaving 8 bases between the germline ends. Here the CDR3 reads CAWSVGRSTNEKLFF. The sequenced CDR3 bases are TGTGCCTGGAGTGTTGGCAGATCAACTAATGAAAAA.

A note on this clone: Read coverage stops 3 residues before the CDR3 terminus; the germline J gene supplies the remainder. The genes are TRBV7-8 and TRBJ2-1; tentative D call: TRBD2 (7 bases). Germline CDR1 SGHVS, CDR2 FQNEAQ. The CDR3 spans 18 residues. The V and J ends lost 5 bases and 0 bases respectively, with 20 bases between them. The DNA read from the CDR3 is TGTGCCAGCAGCCGGGGGGAGGGGGGGCGGAGCTCCTACAATGAG. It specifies CASSRGEGGRSSYNE. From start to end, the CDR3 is CASSRGEGGRSSYNEQFF.

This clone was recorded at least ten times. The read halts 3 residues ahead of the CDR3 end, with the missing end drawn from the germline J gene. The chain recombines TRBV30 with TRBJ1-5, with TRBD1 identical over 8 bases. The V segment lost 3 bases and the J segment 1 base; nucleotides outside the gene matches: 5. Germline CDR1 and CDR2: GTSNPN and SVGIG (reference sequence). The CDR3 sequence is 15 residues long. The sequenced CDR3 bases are TGTGCCTGGAGGGCAGGGGGCAAGAGCAATCAGCCC. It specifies CAWRAGGKSNQP. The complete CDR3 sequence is CAWRAGGKSNQPQHF.